This T cell receptor beta chain was recovered during a study of graft-versus-host responses after intestinal transplantation. Study results and limitations: High graft-versus-host to host-versus-graft clonal ratios were found in allografts of patients who had graft-donor T cell macrochimerism. GvH clones occurred in recipient marrow; some first appeared in ileum or blood.

As concerns this clone: Its antigen is not known.

Germline V gene sequence: CDR1 LNHDA, CDR2 SQIVND (reference sequence). The V segment lost 10 bases and the J segment 0 bases; nucleotides outside the gene matches: 7. This CDR3 is 15 amino acids long. Clones were sequenced by immunoSEQ multiplex PCR, and TCRdb holds only the in-frame ones, with some missing. Among fewer than 70,000 clones, more than 90% were seen once, and the ten largest hold 6.5% to 8.5%. Bone marrow after transplant came from the posterior iliac crest or elsewhere. Source: bone marrow, taken roughly 780 days after intestinal transplantation. The origin of this receptor is a human patient who received an intestinal transplant, so some T cells may come from the graft donor. The V and J genes are TRBV19 and TRBJ2-5, with TRBD2 matching 11 bases. CDR3 loop: CATRRLAGHQETQYF. CDR3 sequence (DNA): TGTGCCACAAGGAGACTAGCGGGGCACCAAGAGACCCAGTACTTC.